This TCR beta chain was sequenced for a study of tumor and adjacent non-tumor tissue in lung cancer. Across the whole study: Aged 31 to 76 years, patients included 10 men and 5 women with stage I to III disease. Each sample yielded about 4.17 million productive TCRbeta reads on average.

Three rounds of nested PCR, following a modified ARM-PCR protocol, produced the TCRbeta library. TCRdb passed the multiplex PCR reads through MiXCR, listing each CDR3 protein once. The sample holds over 130,000 distinct CDR3 sequences, approximately 64% seen once. Of note for this clonotype: Its antigen remains unknown.

No cell sorting was done before RNA was extracted from the tissue. Study-level findings and limits: Top 100 clones took a larger repertoire share in normal lung. Patients with more diverse tumor TCRs had worse survival.

Looked up from germline, CDR1 is LNHDA and CDR2 is SQIVND (reference sequence). The CDR3 covers 16 residues. With V trimmed by 3 bases and J by 3 bases, 5 bases remained unmatched. The clonotype was recovered from a man aged 55 to 69 with small cell lung cancer. The rearrangement uses TRBV19 and TRBJ2-1; TRBD1 matches at 10 bases. Sequences were obtained from lung tumor tissue. CDR3 in DNA: TGTGCCAGTAGTATGGGGACAGGGGACGACTACAATGAGCAGTTCTTC. Amino acids: CASSMGTGDDYNEQFF.